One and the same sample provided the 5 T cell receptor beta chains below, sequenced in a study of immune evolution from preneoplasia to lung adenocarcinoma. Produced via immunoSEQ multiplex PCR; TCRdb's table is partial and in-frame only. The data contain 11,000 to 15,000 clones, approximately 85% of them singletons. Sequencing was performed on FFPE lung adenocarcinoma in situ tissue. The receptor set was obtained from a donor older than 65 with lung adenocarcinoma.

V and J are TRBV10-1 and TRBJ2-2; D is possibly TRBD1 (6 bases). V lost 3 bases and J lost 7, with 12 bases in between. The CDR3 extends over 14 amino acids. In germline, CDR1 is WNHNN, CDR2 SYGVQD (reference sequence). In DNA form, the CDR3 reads TGCGCCAGCAGTGAAACAGGGTTAAACGGGGAGCTGTTTTTT. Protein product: CASSETGLNGELFF.

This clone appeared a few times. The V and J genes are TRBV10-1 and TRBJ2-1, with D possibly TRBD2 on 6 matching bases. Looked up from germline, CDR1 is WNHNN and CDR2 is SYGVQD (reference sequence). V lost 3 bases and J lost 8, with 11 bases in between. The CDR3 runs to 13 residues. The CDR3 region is CASSDRWGDEQFF. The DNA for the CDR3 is TGCGCCAGCAGTGATCGATGGGGGGATGAGCAGTTCTTC.

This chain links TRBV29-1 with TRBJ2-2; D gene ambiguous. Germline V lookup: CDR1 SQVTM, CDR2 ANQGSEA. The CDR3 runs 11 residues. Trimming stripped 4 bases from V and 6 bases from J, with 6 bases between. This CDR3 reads CSVGRSGELFF. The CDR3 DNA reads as TGCAGCGTTGGACGGTCCGGGGAGCTGTTTTTT.

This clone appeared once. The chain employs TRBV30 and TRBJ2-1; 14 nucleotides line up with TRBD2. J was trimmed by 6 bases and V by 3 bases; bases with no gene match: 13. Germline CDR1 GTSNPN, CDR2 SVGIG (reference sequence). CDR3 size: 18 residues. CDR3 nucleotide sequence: TGTGCCTGGAGGGGCCCGGTGGGACTAGCGGGAGTGGCCAATGAGCAGTTCTTC. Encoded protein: CAWRGPVGLAGVANEQFF.

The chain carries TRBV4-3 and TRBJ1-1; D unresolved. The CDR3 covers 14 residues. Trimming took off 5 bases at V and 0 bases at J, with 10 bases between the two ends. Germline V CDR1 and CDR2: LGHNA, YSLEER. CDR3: CASSSQSLNTEAFF. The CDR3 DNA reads TGCGCCAGCAGCTCCCAGAGTCTGAACACTGAAGCTTTCTTT.